The rows below give T cell receptor beta chains drawn from one sample of a study of cytomegalovirus exposure and HLA in healthy donors. TCRdb's table, derived via immunoSEQ multiplex PCR, lists solely in-frame clones and lacks some. The sample has about 68,000 clones; approximately 96% are singletons. Source material: PBMCs. These receptors were taken from a man aged 18 to 30 in good health and CMV-seronegative. The CDR3 runs from the conserved cysteine through the conserved F or W. Fields, in order: V gene, D gene, clone size, J gene, CDR3 protein, CDR3 DNA. D genes are given only for firm matches. Clone size is given for some rows only: seen once, a few or many times, or a class if the clone is expanded.

V gene: TRBV28; D gene: .; clone size: .; J gene: TRBJ1-1; CDR3 protein: CASSDAFGQMNTEAFF; CDR3 DNA: TGTGCCAGCAGTGACGCATTTGGGCAGATGAACACTGAAGCTTTCTTT
V gene: TRBV6-5; D gene: TRBD1; clone size: .; J gene: TRBJ1-2; CDR3 protein: CASSWLDRGDGYTF; CDR3 DNA: TGTGCCAGCAGTTGGTTAGACAGGGGGGATGGCTACACCTTC
V gene: TRBV19; D gene: TRBD1; clone size: .; J gene: TRBJ2-7; CDR3 protein: CATSRTGTYEQYF; CDR3 DNA: TGTGCCACCTCCCGGACAGGGACCTACGAGCAGTACTTC
V gene: TRBV7-9; D gene: TRBD1; clone size: .; J gene: TRBJ1-1; CDR3 protein: CASTPRPGQVVGTEAFF; CDR3 DNA: TGTGCCAGCACCCCACGTCCGGGACAGGTCGTGGGGACTGAAGCTTTCTTT
V gene: TRBV28; D gene: TRBD1; clone size: .; J gene: TRBJ2-6; CDR3 protein: CASNLDRAGANVLTF; CDR3 DNA: TGTGCCAGCAACTTAGACAGGGCTGGGGCCAACGTCCTGACTTTC
V gene: TRBV28; D gene: .; clone size: .; J gene: TRBJ2-3; CDR3 protein: CASSLGQGTDTQYF; CDR3 DNA: TGTGCCAGCAGTTTAGGGCAGGGAACAGATACGCAGTATTTT
V gene: TRBV9; D gene: TRBD1; clone size: .; J gene: TRBJ1-2; CDR3 protein: CASSVEDRVNYGYTF; CDR3 DNA: TGTGCCAGCAGCGTAGAGGACAGGGTAAACTATGGCTACACCTTC
V gene: TRBV28; D gene: .; clone size: .; J gene: TRBJ1-5; CDR3 protein: CASASSRGGWNQPQHF; CDR3 DNA: TGTGCCAGCGCTTCATCAAGGGGTGGTTGGAATCAGCCCCAGCATTTT
V gene: TRBV28; D gene: TRBD1; clone size: .; J gene: TRBJ1-1; CDR3 protein: CASSLGQVAEAFF; CDR3 DNA: TGTGCCAGCAGTCTGGGACAGGTAGCTGAAGCTTTCTTT
V gene: TRBV19; D gene: .; clone size: once; J gene: TRBJ1-1; CDR3 protein: CASRLRGEAFF; CDR3 DNA: TGTGCCAGTAGACTCAGGGGTGAAGCTTTCTTT
V gene: TRBV2; D gene: TRBD2; clone size: .; J gene: TRBJ2-7; CDR3 protein: CASSESGAGGTLRGEQYF; CDR3 DNA: TGTGCCAGCAGTGAATCAGGAGCGGGAGGAACCCTGAGGGGCGAGCAGTACTTC
V gene: TRBV13; D gene: .; clone size: .; J gene: TRBJ1-1; CDR3 protein: CASSFGGIGNTEAFF; CDR3 DNA: TGTGCCAGCAGCTTTGGGGGGATAGGAAACACTGAAGCTTTCTTT
V gene: TRBV19; D gene: .; clone size: once; J gene: TRBJ1-1; CDR3 protein: CASSVEWGAEAFF; CDR3 DNA: TGTGCCAGTAGTGTAGAGTGGGGGGCTGAAGCTTTCTTT
V gene: TRBV9; D gene: TRBD1; clone size: .; J gene: TRBJ1-2; CDR3 protein: CASSGPWGQGYGYTF; CDR3 DNA: TGTGCCAGCAGCGGACCCTGGGGACAGGGGTATGGCTACACCTTC
V gene: TRBV18; D gene: .; clone size: .; J gene: TRBJ2-7; CDR3 protein: CASSPPDRQLLYEQYF; CDR3 DNA: TGTGCCAGCTCACCTCCCGACAGACAGCTCCTATACGAGCAGTACTTC
V gene: TRBV7-6; D gene: .; clone size: .; J gene: TRBJ1-2; CDR3 protein: CASSYPTGNGYTF; CDR3 DNA: TGTGCCAGCAGCTATCCAACAGGGAATGGCTACACCTTC
V gene: TRBV7-9; D gene: .; clone size: .; J gene: TRBJ1-1; CDR3 protein: CASSREEAFF; CDR3 DNA: TGTGCCAGCAGCAGGGAGGAAGCTTTCTTT
V gene: TRBV21-1; D gene: .; clone size: .; J gene: TRBJ2-5; CDR3 protein: CASSKETPDSRRWVTQYF; CDR3 DNA: TGTGCCAGCAGCAAAGAAACCCCGGACAGCCGCCGTTGGGTGACCCAGTACTTC
V gene: TRBV11-1; D gene: TRBD1; clone size: .; J gene: TRBJ2-1; CDR3 protein: CASSLQGNEQFF; CDR3 DNA: TGTGCCAGCAGCCTACAGGGGAATGAGCAGTTCTTC
V gene: TRBV7-3; D gene: .; clone size: .; J gene: TRBJ1-1; CDR3 protein: CASSFNRETEAFF; CDR3 DNA: TGTGCCAGCAGCTTCAATAGGGAGACTGAAGCTTTCTTT
V gene: TRBV10-2; D gene: .; clone size: .; J gene: TRBJ2-1; CDR3 protein: CASSELAYNEQFF; CDR3 DNA: TGCGCCAGCAGTGAACTAGCCTATAATGAGCAGTTCTTC
V gene: TRBV25-1; D gene: .; clone size: .; J gene: TRBJ1-6; CDR3 protein: CASSEKSVRSPLHF; CDR3 DNA: TGTGCCAGCAGTGAAAAGTCTGTCAGGTCACCCCTCCACTTT
V gene: TRBV7-2; D gene: TRBD2; clone size: once; J gene: TRBJ2-4; CDR3 protein: CASSFVAGMAKNIQYF; CDR3 DNA: TGTGCCAGCAGCTTCGTAGCGGGAATGGCCAAAAACATTCAGTACTTC
V gene: TRBV7-6; D gene: TRBD1; clone size: .; J gene: TRBJ2-2; CDR3 protein: CASRKRQGTGLNTGELFF; CDR3 DNA: TGTGCCAGCAGAAAACGACAGGGGACAGGATTGAACACCGGGGAGCTGTTTTTT
V gene: TRBV28; D gene: .; clone size: .; J gene: TRBJ1-1; CDR3 protein: CASSPQNTEAFF; CDR3 DNA: TGTGCCAGCAGTCCCCAGAACACTGAAGCTTTCTTT
V gene: TRBV18; D gene: TRBD1; clone size: .; J gene: TRBJ1-1; CDR3 protein: CASSPRQGKNTEAFF; CDR3 DNA: TGTGCCAGCTCACCACGACAGGGAAAGAACACTGAAGCTTTCTTT
V gene: TRBV21-1; D gene: .; clone size: .; J gene: TRBJ2-6; CDR3 protein: CASQDPQGSGANVLTF; CDR3 DNA: TGTGCCAGTCAGGATCCGCAGGGCTCTGGGGCCAACGTCCTGACTTTC
V gene: TRBV6-5; D gene: TRBD1; clone size: .; J gene: TRBJ1-2; CDR3 protein: CASSSGGLLYGYTF; CDR3 DNA: TGTGCCAGCAGTTCAGGGGGCCTCCTCTATGGCTACACCTTC